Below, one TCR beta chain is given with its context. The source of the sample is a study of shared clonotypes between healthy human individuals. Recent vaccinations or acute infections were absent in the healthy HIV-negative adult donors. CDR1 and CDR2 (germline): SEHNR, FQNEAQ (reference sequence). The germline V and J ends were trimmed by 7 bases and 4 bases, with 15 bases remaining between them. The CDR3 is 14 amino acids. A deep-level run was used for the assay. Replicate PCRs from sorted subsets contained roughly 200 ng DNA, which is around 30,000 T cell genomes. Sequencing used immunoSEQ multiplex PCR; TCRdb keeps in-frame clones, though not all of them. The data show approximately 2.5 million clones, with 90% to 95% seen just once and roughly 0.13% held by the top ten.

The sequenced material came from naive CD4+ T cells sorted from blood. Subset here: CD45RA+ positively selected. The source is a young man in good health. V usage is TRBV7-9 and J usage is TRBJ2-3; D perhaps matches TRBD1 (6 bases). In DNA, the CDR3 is TGTGCCAGCACCTCAAACAGGGACGCAGATACGCAGTATTTT. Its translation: CASTSNRDADTQYF.